The 25 T cell receptor beta chains in this list originate from one sample, sequenced in a study of cytomegalovirus exposure and HLA in healthy donors. The PCR contained 60 Vbeta and 13 Jbeta primers. The data were produced by immunoSEQ multiplex PCR, yet TCRdb's version contains in-frame clones alone and is incomplete. Its clone listing holds around 120,000 clones. The sample was PBMCs. All receptors derive from a man between 18 and 29 years old in good health and CMV-seronegative.

J is TRBJ1-1 and V is TRBV5-1, with D possibly TRBD1 on 5 matching bases. Trimming removed 0 bases from V and 6 bases from J, with 12 bases in between. CDR1 and CDR2 (germline): SGHRS, YFSETQ. The CDR3 has 14 amino acids. The CDR3 sequence: CASSLAQGKPEAFF. The CDR3 DNA reads TGCGCCAGCAGCTTGGCGCAGGGAAAACCTGAAGCTTTCTTT.

This chain connects TRBV29-1 to TRBJ2-3, with TRBD2 matching 14 bases. V shed 7 bases and J 1 base; nucleotides not matched to a gene: 7. The germline gives CDR1 SQVTM, CDR2 ANQGSEA. The CDR3 length is 16 residues. This CDR3 reads CSAAGLAGGRTDTQYF. The DNA for the CDR3 is TGCAGCGCTGCCGGACTAGCGGGGGGTCGCACAGATACGCAGTATTTT.

V usage is TRBV7-9 and J usage is TRBJ1-1; no definite D call. Germline V gene lookup returns CDR1 SEHNR and CDR2 FQNEAQ (reference sequence). Trimming removed 1 base at V and 4 bases at J, with 4 bases between. This CDR3 is built from 12 residues. The CDR3, as DNA: TGTGCCAGCAGCTTAGTTATCACTGAAGCTTTCTTT. Translating gives CASSLVITEAFF.

The rearrangement links TRBV5-1 to TRBJ2-1; perhaps TRBD1 as D (5 bases). Germline CDR1 is SGHRS and CDR2 is YFSETQ. Trimming shortened V by 2 bases and J by 6 bases, and 12 bases separated the two germline ends. The CDR3 extends over 14 amino acids. In DNA form, the CDR3 reads TGCGCCAGCAGCTTAACTGCAAGGGGCAATGAGCAGTTCTTC. It codes for CASSLTARGNEQFF.

The chain uses TRBV5-6 and TRBJ2-7; D call uncertain. CDR1 and CDR2 (germline): SGHDT, YYEEEE. The V end lost 0 bases, the J end lost 4 bases, and 11 bases lay between the germline ends. The CDR3 spans 14 residues. CDR3 loop: CASSLGVGRYEQYF. DNA of the CDR3: TGTGCCAGCAGCTTGGGAGTGGGCAGGTACGAGCAGTACTTC.

The V and J genes are TRBV27 and TRBJ2-7; 11 bases agree with TRBD2. J gave up 7 bases and V 1 base, and 3 bases lay outside the gene matches. This CDR3 is built from 14 residues. CDR1 and CDR2 from the germline V gene are MNHEY and SMNVEV (reference sequence). The CDR3 here is CASSLLAGGREQYF. The CDR3 region has the DNA TGTGCCAGCAGTTTATTAGCGGGGGGGAGGGAGCAGTACTTC.

The CDR3 loop reads CASVQGVNQPQHF. The CDR3 DNA sequence: TGTGCCAGCGTACAGGGGGTCAATCAGCCCCAGCATTTT. This chain links TRBV6-6 with TRBJ1-5, with 8 nucleotides matching TRBD1. CDR3 length equals 13 residues. Germline V gives CDR1 MNHNY, CDR2 SVGAGI (reference sequence). The trim removed 8 bases at V and 3 bases at J, leaving 3 bases unmatched.

This sequence joins TRBV6-5 and TRBJ1-3; D remains unclear. The CDR3 totals 15 residues. V was pared by 4 bases and J by 0 bases, with 10 bases between. Germline CDR1 reads MNHEY; CDR2 reads SVGAGI. The DNA of the CDR3 is TGTGCCAGCAGTTCTCCAGAGGCCTCTGGAAACACCATATATTTT. Its translation: CASSSPEASGNTIYF.

This chain links TRBV11-2 with TRBJ1-4; 7 bases agree with TRBD1. The ends lost 6 bases at V and 5 bases at J; junction bases unmatched: 6. Germline V gene sequence: CDR1 SGHAT, CDR2 FQNNGV. This CDR3 has 14 amino acids. The CDR3: CASRQGQNNEKLFF. As DNA, the CDR3 is TGTGCCAGCAGACAGGGGCAGAACAATGAAAAACTGTTTTTT.

The rearrangement links TRBV13 to TRBJ1-1; D remains ambiguous. From germline, CDR1 is PRHDT and CDR2 FYEKMQ (reference sequence). This CDR3 is built from 16 residues. V was shortened by 5 bases and J by 0 bases, with 16 bases between the two germline ends. The CDR3 coding sequence is TGTGCCAGCAGCCCAGACATCCACCAATTGAACACTGAAGCTTTCTTT. Amino acids: CASSPDIHQLNTEAFF.

The chain uses TRBV6-1 and TRBJ1-1; a possible D gene is TRBD1 (6 bases). Trimming cost V 4 bases and J 1 base, with 10 bases left between them. Per germline, CDR1 MNHNS and CDR2 SASEGT. The length of the CDR3 is 14 residues. CDR3 in DNA: TGTGCCAGCAGTGGGGGGCACACGAACACTGAAGCTTTCTTT. As protein: CASSGGHTNTEAFF.

The chain carries TRBV14 and TRBJ2-7; unclear D gene. V lost 2 bases and J 2 bases, leaving 10 bases between the germline ends. From germline, CDR1 is SGHDN and CDR2 FVKESK. CDR3 length: 14 residues. The CDR3 sequence is CASSQIAVTYEQYF. CDR3 DNA: TGTGCCAGCAGCCAAATCGCAGTGACCTACGAGCAGTACTTC.

This sequence joins TRBV18 and TRBJ2-7; possibly TRBD2 for D (6 bases). Germline assignment: CDR1 KGHSH and CDR2 LQKENI. V lost 2 bases, J lost 0 bases, and 11 bases lay in between. This CDR3 spans 15 amino acids. The CDR3 spells CASSPNSGLSYEQYF. The CDR3 DNA is TGTGCCAGCTCACCAAATAGCGGTCTCTCCTACGAGCAGTACTTC. The entire variable domain, with the rest obtained from reference TRBV18 and TRBJ2-7, is as follows: NAGVMQNPRHLVRRRGQEARLRCSPMKGHSHVYWYRQLPEEGLKFMVYLQKENIIDESGMPKERFSAEFPKEGPSILRIQQVVRGDSAAYFCASSPNSGLSYEQYFGPGTRLTVT.

V and J are TRBV11-3 and TRBJ2-1; D unresolved. Germline CDR1 is SGHNT and CDR2 is YENEEA. V was clipped by 0 bases and J by 6 bases, with 6 bases between them. The CDR3 covers 13 residues. CDR3 protein: CASSLDLGNEQFF. For the CDR3, the DNA is TGTGCCAGCAGCTTAGATCTCGGCAATGAGCAGTTCTTC.

The chain employs TRBV19 and TRBJ2-5; perhaps TRBD2 as D (6 bases). V was cut by 5 bases and J by 5 bases, with 12 bases left in between. The V gene's germline CDR1 is LNHDA and CDR2 SQIVND (reference sequence). The CDR3 spans 13 residues. The CDR3 protein is CASSFGGRETQYF. In nucleotides, the CDR3 is TGTGCCAGTAGTTTCGGGGGTCGGGAGACCCAGTACTTC.

The chain employs TRBV9 and TRBJ1-1; 8 bases are a match to TRBD1. J lost 1 base, V lost 0 bases, and 2 bases had no gene match. The germline CDR1 and CDR2 sequences are SGDLS and YYNGEE. There are 15 residues in the CDR3. CDR3 nucleotide sequence: TGTGCCAGCAGCGTAGGGACAGGGAAGAACACTGAAGCTTTCTTT. This codes for CASSVGTGKNTEAFF.

The chain links TRBV6-6 to TRBJ2-7; D gene ambiguous. The germline gives CDR1 MNHNY, CDR2 SVGAGI (reference sequence). V lost 0 bases and J 0 bases, leaving 9 bases between the germline ends. The CDR3 spans 15 residues. Here the CDR3 reads CASSYSMSSSYEQYF. The CDR3 region has the DNA TGTGCCAGCAGTTACTCGATGTCTAGCTCCTACGAGCAGTACTTC.

The chain couples TRBV5-8 to TRBJ1-1; tentative D call: TRBD1 (5 bases). This CDR3 comprises 14 residues. Trimming took off 1 base at V and 7 bases at J, with 14 bases between the two ends. CDR1 and CDR2 from the germline V gene are SGHTS and YDEGEE. The CDR3 sequence: CASSLYGARFEAFF. The CDR3 DNA reads TGTGCCAGCAGCTTGTATGGGGCGCGATTTGAAGCTTTCTTT. Full variable domain (rest looked up from reference TRBV5-8 and TRBJ1-1): EAGVTQSPTHLIKTRGQQATLRCSPISGHTSVYWYQQALGLGLQFLLWYDEGEERNRGNFPPRFSGRQFPNYSSELNVNALELEDSALYLCASSLYGARFEAFFGQGTRLTVV.

The V call is TRBV6-4, the J call TRBJ2-5; 15 nucleotides line up with TRBD2. Germline CDR1 MRHNA, CDR2 SNTAGT. V trimming: 4 bases; J trimming: 0 bases; junction bases outside the gene matches: 12. This CDR3 has 20 amino acids. Here the CDR3 reads CASSASPWTSGGANQETQYF. The CDR3 nucleotides are TGTGCCAGCAGTGCCTCCCCTTGGACTAGCGGGGGGGCGAACCAAGAGACCCAGTACTTC.

The chain recombines TRBV10-2 with TRBJ2-7; D possibly corresponds to TRBD2 (6 bases). V was cut by 6 bases and J by 0 bases, with 9 bases left in between. Germline V lookup: CDR1 WSHSY, CDR2 SAAADI. This CDR3 is 13 amino acids long. CDR3 coding DNA: TGCGCCAGCAGGCTAGCGAGCTCCTACGAGCAGTACTTC. It codes for CASRLASSYEQYF.

A remark on this clone: Other DNA sequences within the sample encode an identical CDR3. This chain joins TRBV9 and TRBJ1-1; TRBD1 might be the D (5 bases). The ends were cut back, 0 bases at V and 6 bases at J, with 15 bases in the middle. CDR1 is SGDLS, CDR2 YYNGEE, per germline. The CDR3 is 15 amino acids. CDR3 sequence: CASSVGGSGGSEAFF. The CDR3, as DNA: TGTGCCAGCAGCGTAGGGGGATCGGGGGGGTCTGAAGCTTTCTTT.

CDR3 protein: CASSPQGAVRTEAFF. Here the CDR3 DNA reads TGTGCCAGCAGCCCGCAGGGGGCTGTAAGAACTGAAGCTTTCTTT. The rearrangement uses TRBV7-8 and TRBJ1-1, with 8 bases lining up with TRBD1. This CDR3 comprises 15 residues. The V gene's germline CDR1 is SGHVS and CDR2 FQNEAQ. V gave up 5 bases and J gave up 5 bases; unmatched junction bases: 10.

The chain employs TRBV19 and TRBJ1-1, with a weak D call TRBD1 (6 bases). Between the trimmed V and J ends, which lost 5 bases and 5 bases, there was a span of 12 bases. CDR3 size: 13 residues. Germline-derived CDR1 and CDR2 are LNHDA and SQIVND (reference sequence). As DNA, the CDR3 is TGTGCCAGTAGTCCCTCCGGGACAACTGAAGCTTTCTTT. Translation gives CASSPSGTTEAFF.

This sequence joins TRBV15 and TRBJ1-2; 7 nucleotides align to TRBD1. J was trimmed by 7 bases and V by 0 bases; bases with no gene match: 5. This CDR3 contains 14 residues. Germline V lookup: CDR1 LNHNV, CDR2 YYDKDF (reference sequence). As DNA, the CDR3 is TGTGCCACCAGCAGAGAACAGGGGCCTTCTGGCTACACCTTC. Protein sequence: CATSREQGPSGYTF.

The chain joins TRBV2 to TRBJ1-2, with a weak D call TRBD1 (5 bases). The V end lost 2 bases, the J end lost 4 bases, and 11 bases lay between the germline ends. The CDR3 is 14 residues long. Germline values: CDR1 SNHLY, CDR2 FYNNEI. The CDR3 loop is CASSETGDFYGYTF. The CDR3 coding sequence is TGTGCCAGCAGTGAAACAGGAGACTTCTATGGCTACACCTTC.